This record covers a single TCR beta chain. Germline loops: CDR1 SGHTA, CDR2 FQGNSA. CDR3 length equals 16 residues. Trimming removed 1 base at V and 5 bases at J, with 15 bases between. In the authors' workflow: By means of reference gene primer amplification, nucleated cell counts were estimated. Only in-frame clones appear in the TCRdb table, and some are missing; sequencing was by immunoSEQ multiplex PCR. D and trimming were read from the DNA, whereas the V and J calls and clone size are those reported in that table. The table lists fewer than 90,000 clones, 87% of them singletons, with about 15% in the top ten. The source of the sample is a study of blood T cell repertoires in COVID-19. Study-wide context: Sites across the United States, Italy and Spain contributed samples from acute and convalescent COVID-19. T cells, B-cell-depleted T cells, or PBMCs provided the cDNA or gDNA that served as material.

This sequence joins TRBV7-2 and TRBJ1-5; tentatively, D is TRBD1 (6 bases). This TCR came from a male donor with acute or convalescent COVID-19. Sequenced: peripheral blood. CDR3 in amino acids: CASSLVSGARDQPQHF. The CDR3 region has the DNA TGTGCCAGCAGCTTAGTTTCAGGGGCGAGGGATCAGCCCCAGCATTTT.